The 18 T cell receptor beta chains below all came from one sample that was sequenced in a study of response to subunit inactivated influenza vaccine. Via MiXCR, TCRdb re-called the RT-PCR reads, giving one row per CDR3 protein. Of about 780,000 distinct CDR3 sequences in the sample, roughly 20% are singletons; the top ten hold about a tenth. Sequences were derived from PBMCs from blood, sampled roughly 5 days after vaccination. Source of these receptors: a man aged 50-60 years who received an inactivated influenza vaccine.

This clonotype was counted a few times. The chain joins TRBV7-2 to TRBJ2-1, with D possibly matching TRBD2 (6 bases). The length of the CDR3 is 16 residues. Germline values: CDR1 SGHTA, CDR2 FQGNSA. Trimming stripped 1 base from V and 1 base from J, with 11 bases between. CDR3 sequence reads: CASSLVGSGSYNEQFF. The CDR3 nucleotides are TGTGCCAGCAGCTTAGTCGGGAGTGGTTCCTACAATGAGCAGTTCTTC.

The CDR3 loop is CMGQGANTEAFF. CDR3 bases: TGCATGGGACAGGGAGCGAACACTGAAGCTTTCTTT. The chain uses TRBV20-1 and TRBJ1-1; 9 bases align to TRBD1. The germline V gene encodes CDR1 DFQATT and CDR2 SNEGSKA (reference sequence). This CDR3 region has 12 residues.

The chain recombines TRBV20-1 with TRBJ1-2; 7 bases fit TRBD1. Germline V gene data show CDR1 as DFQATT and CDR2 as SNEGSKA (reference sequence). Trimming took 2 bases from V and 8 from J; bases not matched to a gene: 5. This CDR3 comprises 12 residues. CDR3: CSARKGAEGYTF. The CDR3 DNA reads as TGCAGTGCTAGAAAGGGGGCGGAAGGCTACACCTTC.

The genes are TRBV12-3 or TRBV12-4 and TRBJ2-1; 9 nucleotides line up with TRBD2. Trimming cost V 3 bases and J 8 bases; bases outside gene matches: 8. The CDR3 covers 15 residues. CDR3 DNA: TGTGCCAGCAGTTTGGGGCGGGGGGGCCTTGATGAGCAGTTCTTC. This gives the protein CASSLGRGGLDEQFF.

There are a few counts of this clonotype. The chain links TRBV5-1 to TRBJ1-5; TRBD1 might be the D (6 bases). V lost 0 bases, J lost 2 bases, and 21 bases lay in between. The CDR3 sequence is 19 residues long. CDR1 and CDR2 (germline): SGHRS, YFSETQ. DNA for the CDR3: TGCGCCAGCAGCTTGGACTTGGCGGGAAAACAGGGAGGCAATCAGCCCCAGCATTTT. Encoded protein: CASSLDLAGKQGGNQPQHF.

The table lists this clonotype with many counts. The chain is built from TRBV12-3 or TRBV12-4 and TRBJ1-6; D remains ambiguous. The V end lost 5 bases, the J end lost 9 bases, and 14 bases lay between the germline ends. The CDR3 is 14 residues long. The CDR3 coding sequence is TGTGCCAGCAGTCCCGGGGTTATGACTTCACCCCTCCACTTT. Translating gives CASSPGVMTSPLHF.

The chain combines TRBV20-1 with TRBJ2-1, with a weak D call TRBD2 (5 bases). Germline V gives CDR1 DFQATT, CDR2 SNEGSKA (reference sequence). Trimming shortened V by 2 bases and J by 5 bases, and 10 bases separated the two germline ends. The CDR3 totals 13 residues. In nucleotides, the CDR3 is TGCAGTGCTAGAAGCGGTCGCCACAATGAGCAGTTCTTC. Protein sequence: CSARSGRHNEQFF.

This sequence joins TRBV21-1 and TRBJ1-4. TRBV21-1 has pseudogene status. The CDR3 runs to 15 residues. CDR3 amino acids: CASIDLDGTNGKLFF. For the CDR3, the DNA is TGTGCCAGCATCGACCTCGACGGGACTAATGGAAAACTGTTTTTT.

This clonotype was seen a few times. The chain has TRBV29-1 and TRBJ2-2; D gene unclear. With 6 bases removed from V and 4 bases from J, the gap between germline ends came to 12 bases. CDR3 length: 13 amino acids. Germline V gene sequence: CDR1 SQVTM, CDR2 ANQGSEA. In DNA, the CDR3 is TGCAGCGTCCAGGACGCGTCCACCGGGGAGCTGTTTTTT. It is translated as CSVQDASTGELFF.

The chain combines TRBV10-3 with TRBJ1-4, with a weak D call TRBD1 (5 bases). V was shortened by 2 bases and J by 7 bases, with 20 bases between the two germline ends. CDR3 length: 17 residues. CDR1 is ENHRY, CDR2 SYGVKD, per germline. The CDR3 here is CAISERSPGAGSEKLFF. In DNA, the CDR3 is TGTGCCATCAGTGAGAGGTCCCCCGGGGCAGGGAGTGAAAAACTGTTTTTT.

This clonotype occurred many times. Here the CDR3 reads CASSDVTGTQYF. In DNA form, the CDR3 reads TGTGCCAGCAGCGACGTGACTGGTACGCAGTATTTT. The V and J genes are TRBV7-9 and TRBJ2-3, with D unresolved. The CDR3 has 12 amino acids. Trimming pared 5 bases from V and 8 bases from J, leaving 11 bases between. Germline V lookup: CDR1 SEHNR, CDR2 FQNEAQ (reference sequence). Using reference TRBV7-9 and TRBJ2-3 for the parts outside the CDR3, the full variable domain is DTGVSQNPRHKITKRGQNVTFRCDPISEHNRLYWYRQTLGQGPEFLTYFQNEAQLEKSRLLSDRFSAERPKGSFSTLEIQRTEQGDSAMYLCASSDVTGTQYFGPGTRLTVL.

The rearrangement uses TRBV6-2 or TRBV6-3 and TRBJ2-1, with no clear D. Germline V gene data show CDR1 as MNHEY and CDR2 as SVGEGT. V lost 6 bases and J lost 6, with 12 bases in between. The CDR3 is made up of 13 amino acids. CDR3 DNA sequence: TGTGCCAGCAGCTCGACTCGCCGCAATGAGCAGTTCTTC. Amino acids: CASSSTRRNEQFF.

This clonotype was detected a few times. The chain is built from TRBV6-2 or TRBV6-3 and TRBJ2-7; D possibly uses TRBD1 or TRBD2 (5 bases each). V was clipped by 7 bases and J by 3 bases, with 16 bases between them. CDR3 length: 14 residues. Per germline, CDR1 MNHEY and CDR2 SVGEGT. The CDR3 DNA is TGTGCCAGCACCAGGACCGGGACGGTCTACGAGCAGTACTTC. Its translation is CASTRTGTVYEQYF.

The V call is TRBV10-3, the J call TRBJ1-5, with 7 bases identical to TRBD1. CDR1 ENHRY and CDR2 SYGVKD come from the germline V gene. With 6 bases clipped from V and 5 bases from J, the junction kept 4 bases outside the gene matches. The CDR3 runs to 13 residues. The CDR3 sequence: CAIRGTVYQPQHF. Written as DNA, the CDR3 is TGTGCCATCAGAGGGACAGTATATCAGCCCCAGCATTTT.

Written as DNA, the CDR3 is TGTGCCAGTAGTATCTCGGGACTAGATTACAATGAGCAGTTCTTC. Translated, it gives CASSISGLDYNEQFF. V and J are TRBV19 and TRBJ2-1, with 8 nucleotides matching TRBD2. V trimming: 3 bases; J trimming: 4 bases; junction bases outside the gene matches: 5. Germline V lookup: CDR1 LNHDA, CDR2 SQIVND (reference sequence). This CDR3 is built from 15 residues.

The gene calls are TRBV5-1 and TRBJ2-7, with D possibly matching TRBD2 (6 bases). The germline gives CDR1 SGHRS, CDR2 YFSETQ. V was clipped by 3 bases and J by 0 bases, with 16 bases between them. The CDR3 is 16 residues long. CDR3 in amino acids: CASSSTAEGLSYEQYF. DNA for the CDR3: TGCGCCAGCAGCTCAACAGCGGAGGGGCTCTCCTACGAGCAGTACTTC.

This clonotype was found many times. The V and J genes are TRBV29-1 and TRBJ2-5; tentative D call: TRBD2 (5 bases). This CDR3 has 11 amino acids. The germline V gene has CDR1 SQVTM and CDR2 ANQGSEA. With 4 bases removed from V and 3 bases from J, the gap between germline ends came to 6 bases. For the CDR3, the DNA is TGCAGCGTTGCGGGGAAAGAGACCCAGTACTTC. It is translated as CSVAGKETQYF.

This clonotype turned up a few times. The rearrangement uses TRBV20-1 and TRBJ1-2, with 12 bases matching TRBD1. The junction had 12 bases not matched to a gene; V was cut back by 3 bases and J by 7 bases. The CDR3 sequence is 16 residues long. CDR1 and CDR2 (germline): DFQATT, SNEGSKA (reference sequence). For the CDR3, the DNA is TGCAGTGCTAGTAGTAGGGACAGGGGGCACCCCGGTGGCTACACCTTC. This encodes CSASSRDRGHPGGYTF.